What follows is one TCR beta chain and its context. This clonotype occurred a few times. The target of this receptor is not known. Base-call qualities are not available, and no considerably larger clone is one nucleotide away. Library preparation used 5' RACE. Sequenced on an Illumina HiSeq 2500. A second PCR of roughly 7 to 11 cycles was performed with a sample-barcoded 5' primer and a J-beta primer mix. A template-switch 5' adaptor carrying 12 random nucleotides introduced a unique molecular identifier onto each TCR beta cDNA molecule. Each sample yielded at least 3 million CDR3-containing paired-end reads. First-strand cDNA was synthesized from all RNA with the Mint cDNA synthesis kit, primed by a TRBC-specific oligonucleotide. Following uracil-DNA glycosylase treatment, a first 18-cycle PCR with universal primers M1SS and BC2_uni_R was performed on all cDNA. The authors' analysis ran thus. Each sample was normalized by randomly selecting 1 million high-quality reads, each carrying a distinct molecular identifier. Instead of being binned into consensus sequences, reads that shared molecular identifiers were thrown out. CDR3 identification, clonotype clustering and error correction used MiTCR with a Q25 quality threshold and the strictest error-elimination algorithm. A nonparametric unseen species model with Euler transformation was used to estimate lower-bound total TCR beta diversity. TCRdb reprocessing: public reads trimmed at Q25 with fastp, clones called with MiXCR, in-frame beta chains kept. Identical CDR3 proteins give one entry, which carries the most common genes and DNA. TCRdb's processing, not the authors', yielded these V and J calls. The sample table shows 650,000 to 800,000 distinct CDR3 sequences, and roughly 44% are seen once. The top ten clonotypes cover roughly 18% of the sample.

The data originate from a study of blood T cells in healthy people across ages (dated by TCRdb to the mid-2010s). About the full investigation: Template switching captured roughly one uniquely barcoded TCR beta cDNA molecule per two T cells in model experiments. To track age-related changes in TCR beta repertoire diversity, the study relied on deep sequencing normalized with unique cDNA molecular identifiers. Four age groups were formed from the donors: young (average approximately 15 years), middle-aged (approximately 41), aged (about 62) and long-lived (more than 75). To avoid experimental bias, donors of different ages were randomly spread across the sequencing lanes. For two donors (one aged 18 to 30 and one aged 80 or older), the study analyzed two additional independent replicas of 1 million unique cDNA reads from the same blood draw.

Donors were approximately 42 systemically healthy Caucasian individuals from Russia aged roughly 6 to 100 years. Each donor gave around 9.8 milliliters of peripheral blood, collected into EDTA-treated Vacutainer tubes. Ficoll-Paque density-gradient centrifugation was used to isolate PBMCs, with at least 6.5 million per sample. Total RNA, at least 6 micrograms per sample, was extracted from PBMCs with Trizol reagent. The percentages of naive CD45RAhigh/CD27high T cells were determined by flow cytometry on a PBMC aliquot from every donor. Deletion took 7 bases off V and 3 bases off J, with a span of 8 bases between the germline ends. CDR1 and CDR2 are drawn from the germline V gene: MNHEY, SVGAGI. The CDR3 has 12 amino acids, counting the end cysteine and phenylalanine. Of the read, only the CDR3 DNA is kept; its 36 bases are in frame from base 1. Broad study findings and their caveats: Because the CMV infection status of the donors was unknown, age-related changes in expanded clonotypes may potentially have been confounded. A strong correlation was found between observed TCR beta diversity and the percentage of naive T cells measured by flow cytometry. Observed TCR beta diversity per million T cells fell roughly linearly with age, and a significant reduction was already apparent by age about 43. Compared with the aged group, the long-lived group had more naive CD4+ T cells, fewer expanded clones and increased TCR diversity, a pattern suggesting age selection. Estimates of total diversity based on one million sequenced T cells were considered lower bounds and underestimates. Conclusive comparison of naive and antigen-experienced compartments was prevented by the profiling of bulk unsorted PBMCs.

The specimen was blood. The chain is assembled from TRBV6-5 and TRBJ2-3; the D gene could be TRBD1 or TRBD2, each one agreeing over 6 bases. The clonotype was recovered from a man between 60 and 75 years old in good health. The CDR3 amino acid sequence is: CASKGGTDTQYF. The nucleotide sequence reads as follows: TGTGCCAGCAAGGGGGGTACAGATACGCAGTATTTT.